Listed below are T cell receptor beta chains from one sample, sequenced in a study of blood T cell repertoires in COVID-19. The assay was immunoSEQ multiplex PCR, and TCRdb's table has in-frame clones only and misses some. The sample lists under 300,000 clones; around four fifths were seen once. Sequences were obtained from peripheral blood. Receptors were obtained from a woman aged 60 to 75 with active or convalescent COVID-19. CDR3s include the opening cysteine and the closing phenylalanine or tryptophan. Fields, in order: V gene, J gene, D gene, clone size, CDR3 DNA, CDR3 protein. A D gene is named only where the DNA matches it firmly. The size entry is marked missing in some rows and otherwise reads once, few, many or a size class.

v_gene: TRBV15
j_gene: TRBJ2-1
d_gene: TRBD2
abundance: .
CDR3nt: TGTGCCACCAGCAGAGAAACCTTTAGCGGGAGGCTCTACAATGAGCAGTTCTTC
CDR3aa: CATSRETFSGRLYNEQFF

v_gene: TRBV5-1
j_gene: TRBJ2-3
d_gene: TRBD2
abundance: .
CDR3nt: TGCGCCAGCAGCGAGCGGGGGGACTCAGATACGCAGTATTTT
CDR3aa: CASSERGDSDTQYF

v_gene: TRBV6-5
j_gene: TRBJ1-1
d_gene: .
abundance: .
CDR3nt: TGTGCCAGCGGCGACCCGGGAGGAGACGCTTTCTTT
CDR3aa: CASGDPGGDAFF

v_gene: TRBV28
j_gene: TRBJ2-5
d_gene: .
abundance: .
CDR3nt: TGTGCCAGCAGTTTTTCTCGAGAGACCCAGTACTTC
CDR3aa: CASSFSRETQYF

v_gene: TRBV7-2
j_gene: TRBJ1-2
d_gene: .
abundance: once
CDR3nt: TGTGCCAGCAGCTTAGCCCCAACAAAAAACTATGGCTACACCTTC
CDR3aa: CASSLAPTKNYGYTF

v_gene: TRBV3-1/TRBV3-2
j_gene: TRBJ1-2
d_gene: .
abundance: few
CDR3nt: TGTGCCAGCAGCCAAGGTCCGGGATCCTTCTATGGCTACACCTTC
CDR3aa: CASSQGPGSFYGYTF

v_gene: TRBV19
j_gene: TRBJ1-1
d_gene: TRBD1
abundance: .
CDR3nt: TGTGCCAGTAGTACCAGGGGGCAGAGCACTGAAGCTTTCTTT
CDR3aa: CASSTRGQSTEAFF

v_gene: TRBV15
j_gene: TRBJ2-6
d_gene: TRBD1
abundance: .
CDR3nt: TGTGCCACCAGCAGAGATTACGGGACAGGGGAATTTGCTGGGGCCAACGTCCTGACTTTC
CDR3aa: CATSRDYGTGEFAGANVLTF

v_gene: TRBV5-5
j_gene: TRBJ1-6
d_gene: .
abundance: .
CDR3nt: TGTGCCAGCAGCTTTAGGGAGGGGCTTGAGAGCTATAATTCACCCCTCCACTTT
CDR3aa: CASSFREGLESYNSPLHF

v_gene: TRBV19
j_gene: TRBJ1-5
d_gene: .
abundance: .
CDR3nt: TGTGCCAGTAGTAAATCTACAGGGCTATGGAATCAGCCCCAGCATTTT
CDR3aa: CASSKSTGLWNQPQHF

v_gene: TRBV9
j_gene: TRBJ2-5
d_gene: TRBD2
abundance: .
CDR3nt: TGTGCCAGCAGCGCGGACCCCAGCGGGGGGGCCCGAGAGACCCAGTACTTC
CDR3aa: CASSADPSGGARETQYF

v_gene: TRBV7-9
j_gene: TRBJ2-5
d_gene: TRBD1
abundance: .
CDR3nt: TGTGCCAGCAGCCCTACAGGGGGGAGTGGGGAGACCCAGTACTTC
CDR3aa: CASSPTGGSGETQYF

v_gene: TRBV11-2
j_gene: TRBJ1-1
d_gene: TRBD1
abundance: once
CDR3nt: TGTGCCAGCAGCCAGAGGACAGGGATGAACACTGAAGCTTTCTTT
CDR3aa: CASSQRTGMNTEAFF

v_gene: TRBV28
j_gene: TRBJ1-1
d_gene: .
abundance: few
CDR3nt: TGTGCCAGCCTTTCCTGGGGCAGAGACACTGAAGCTTTCTTT
CDR3aa: CASLSWGRDTEAFF

v_gene: TRBV3-1/TRBV3-2
j_gene: TRBJ1-1
d_gene: .
abundance: .
CDR3nt: TGTGCCAGCAGCCACGGGGGGGTGCGAAACACTGAAGCTTTCTTT
CDR3aa: CASSHGGVRNTEAFF

v_gene: TRBV2
j_gene: TRBJ1-2
d_gene: .
abundance: .
CDR3nt: TGTGCCAGCAGGATTACAGGGAACTATGGCTACACCTTC
CDR3aa: CASRITGNYGYTF

v_gene: TRBV27
j_gene: TRBJ2-1
d_gene: .
abundance: few
CDR3nt: TGTGCCAGCAGTTTAAAACCCCGGGGGTACAATGAGCAGTTCTTC
CDR3aa: CASSLKPRGYNEQFF